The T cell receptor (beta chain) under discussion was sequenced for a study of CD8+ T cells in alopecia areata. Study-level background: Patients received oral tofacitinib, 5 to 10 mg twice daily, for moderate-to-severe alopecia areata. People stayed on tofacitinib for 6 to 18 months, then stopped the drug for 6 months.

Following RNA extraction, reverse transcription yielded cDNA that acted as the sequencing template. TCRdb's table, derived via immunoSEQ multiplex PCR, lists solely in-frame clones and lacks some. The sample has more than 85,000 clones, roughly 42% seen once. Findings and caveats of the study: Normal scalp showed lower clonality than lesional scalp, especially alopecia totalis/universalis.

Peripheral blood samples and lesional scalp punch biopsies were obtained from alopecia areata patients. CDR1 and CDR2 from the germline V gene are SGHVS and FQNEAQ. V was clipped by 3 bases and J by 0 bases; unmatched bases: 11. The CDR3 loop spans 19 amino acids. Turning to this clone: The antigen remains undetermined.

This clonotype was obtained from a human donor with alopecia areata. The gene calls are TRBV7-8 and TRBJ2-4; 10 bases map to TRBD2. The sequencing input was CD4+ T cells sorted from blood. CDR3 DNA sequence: TGTGCCAGCAGCTTTGGGACTAGCGAATATACCCTAGCCAAAAACATTCAGTACTTC. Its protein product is CASSFGTSEYTLAKNIQYF.